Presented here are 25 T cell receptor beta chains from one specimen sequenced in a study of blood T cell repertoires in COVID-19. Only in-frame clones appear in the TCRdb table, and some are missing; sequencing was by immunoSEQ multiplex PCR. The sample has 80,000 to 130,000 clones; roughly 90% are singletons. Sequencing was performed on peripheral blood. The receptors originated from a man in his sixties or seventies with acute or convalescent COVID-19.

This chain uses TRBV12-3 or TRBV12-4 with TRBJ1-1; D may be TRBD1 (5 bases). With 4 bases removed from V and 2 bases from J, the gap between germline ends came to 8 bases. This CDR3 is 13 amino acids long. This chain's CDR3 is CASSWQGNTEAFF. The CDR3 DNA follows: TGTGCCAGCAGTTGGCAGGGAAACACTGAAGCTTTCTTT.

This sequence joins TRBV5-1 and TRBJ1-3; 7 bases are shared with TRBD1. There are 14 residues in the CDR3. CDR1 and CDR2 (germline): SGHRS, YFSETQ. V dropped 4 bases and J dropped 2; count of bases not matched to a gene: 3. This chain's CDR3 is CASSRTGAGNTIYF. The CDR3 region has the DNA TGCGCCAGCAGCAGAACAGGGGCTGGAAACACCATATATTTT.

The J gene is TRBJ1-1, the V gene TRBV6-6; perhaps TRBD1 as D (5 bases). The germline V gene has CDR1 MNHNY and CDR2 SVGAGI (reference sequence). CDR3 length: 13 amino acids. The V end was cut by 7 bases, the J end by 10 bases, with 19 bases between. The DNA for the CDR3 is TGTGCCAGCACCTCGACCCAGGGCATTGGAGCTTTCTTT. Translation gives CASTSTQGIGAFF.

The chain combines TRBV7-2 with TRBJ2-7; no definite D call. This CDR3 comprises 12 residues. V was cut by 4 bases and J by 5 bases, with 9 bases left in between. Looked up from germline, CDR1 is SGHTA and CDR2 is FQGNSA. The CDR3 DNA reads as TGTGCCAGCAGCTCTCCCCTCCACGAGCAGTACTTC. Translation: CASSSPLHEQYF.

The CDR3 loop is CASSLPQGGEKLFF. In nucleotides, the CDR3 is TGTGCCAGCAGTTTACCCCAGGGAGGGGAAAAACTGTTTTTT. The chain carries TRBV28 and TRBJ1-4; weak D call: TRBD1 (5 bases). Looked up from germline, CDR1 is MDHEN and CDR2 is SYDVKM. Trimming removed 2 bases from V and 8 bases from J, with 12 bases in between. CDR3 length equals 14 residues.

The CDR3 here is CASSPWESTGELFF. The CDR3 nucleotides read TGTGCCAGCAGCCCCTGGGAGTCGACCGGGGAGCTGTTTTTT. V is TRBV11-2 and J is TRBJ2-2; TRBD2 might be the D (5 bases). The CDR3 is 14 residues long. Germline CDR1 reads SGHAT; CDR2 reads FQNNGV. V was pared by 5 bases and J by 5 bases, with 12 bases between.

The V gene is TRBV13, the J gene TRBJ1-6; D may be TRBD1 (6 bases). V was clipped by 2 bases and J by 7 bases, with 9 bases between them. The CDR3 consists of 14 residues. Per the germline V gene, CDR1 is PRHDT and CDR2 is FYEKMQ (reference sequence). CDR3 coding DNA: TGTGCCAGCAGCTTAAGGGGGTTGAATTCACCCCTCCACTTT. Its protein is CASSLRGLNSPLHF.

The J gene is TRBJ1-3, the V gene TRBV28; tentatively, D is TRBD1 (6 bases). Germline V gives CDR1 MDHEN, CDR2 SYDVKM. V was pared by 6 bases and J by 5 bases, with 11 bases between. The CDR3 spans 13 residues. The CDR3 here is CASSPTGRNTIYF. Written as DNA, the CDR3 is TGTGCCAGCAGCCCGACAGGTAGAAACACCATATATTTT.

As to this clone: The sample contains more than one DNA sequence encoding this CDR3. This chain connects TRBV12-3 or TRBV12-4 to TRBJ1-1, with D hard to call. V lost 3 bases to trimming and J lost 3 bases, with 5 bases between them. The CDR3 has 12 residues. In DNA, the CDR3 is TGTGCCAGCAGTTTCAGGTACACTGAAGCTTTCTTT. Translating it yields CASSFRYTEAFF.

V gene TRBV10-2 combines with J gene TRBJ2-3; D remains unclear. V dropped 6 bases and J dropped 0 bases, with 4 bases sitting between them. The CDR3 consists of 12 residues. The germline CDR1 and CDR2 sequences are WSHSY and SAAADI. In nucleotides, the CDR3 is TGCGCCAGCAGCCTTAGCACAGATACGCAGTATTTT. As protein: CASSLSTDTQYF.

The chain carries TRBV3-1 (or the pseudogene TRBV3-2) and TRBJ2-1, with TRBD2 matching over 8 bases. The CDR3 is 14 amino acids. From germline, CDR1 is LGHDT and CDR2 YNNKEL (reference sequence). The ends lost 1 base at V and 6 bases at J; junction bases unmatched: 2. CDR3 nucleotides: TGTGCCAGCAGCCAAGTCGGGACTAGCAATGAGCAGTTCTTC. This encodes CASSQVGTSNEQFF.

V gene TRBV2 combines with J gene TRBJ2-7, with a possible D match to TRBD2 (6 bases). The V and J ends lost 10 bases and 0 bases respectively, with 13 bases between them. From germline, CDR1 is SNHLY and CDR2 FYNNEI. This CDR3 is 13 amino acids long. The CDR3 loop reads CATQRASSYEQYF. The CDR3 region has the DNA TGTGCCACCCAGCGGGCCAGCTCCTACGAGCAGTACTTC.

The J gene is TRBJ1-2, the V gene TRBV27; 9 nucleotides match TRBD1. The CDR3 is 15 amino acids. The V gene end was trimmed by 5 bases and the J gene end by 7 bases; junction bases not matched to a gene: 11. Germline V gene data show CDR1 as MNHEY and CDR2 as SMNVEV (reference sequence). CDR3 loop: CASSTRDRDRGGYTF. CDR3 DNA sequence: TGTGCCAGCAGTACCCGGGACAGGGATCGAGGTGGCTACACCTTC.

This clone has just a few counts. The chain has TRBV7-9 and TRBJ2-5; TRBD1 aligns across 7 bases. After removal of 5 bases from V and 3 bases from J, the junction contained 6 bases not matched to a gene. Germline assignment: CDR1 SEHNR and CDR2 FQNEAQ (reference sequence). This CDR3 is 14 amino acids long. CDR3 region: CASSPDRKKETQYF. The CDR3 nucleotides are TGTGCCAGCAGCCCGGACAGGAAGAAAGAGACCCAGTACTTC. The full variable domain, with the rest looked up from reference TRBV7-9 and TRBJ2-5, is DTGVSQNPRHKITKRGQNVTFRCDPISEHNRLYWYRQTLGQGPEFLTYFQNEAQLEKSRLLSDRFSAERPKGSFSTLEIQRTEQGDSAMYLCASSPDRKKETQYFGPGTRLLVL.

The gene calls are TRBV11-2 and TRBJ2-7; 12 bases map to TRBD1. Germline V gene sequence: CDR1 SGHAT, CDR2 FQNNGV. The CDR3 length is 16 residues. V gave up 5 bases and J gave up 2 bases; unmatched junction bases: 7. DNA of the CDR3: TGTGCCAGCAGCCCATTCCGGGACAGGGGGCCCTACGAGCAGTACTTC. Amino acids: CASSPFRDRGPYEQYF.

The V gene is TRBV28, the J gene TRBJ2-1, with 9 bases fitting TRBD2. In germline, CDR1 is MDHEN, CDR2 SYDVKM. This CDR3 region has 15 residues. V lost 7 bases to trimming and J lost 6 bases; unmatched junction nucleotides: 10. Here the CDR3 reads CASTPSGRTINEQFF. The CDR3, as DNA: TGTGCCAGCACACCAAGCGGGAGGACGATCAATGAGCAGTTCTTC.

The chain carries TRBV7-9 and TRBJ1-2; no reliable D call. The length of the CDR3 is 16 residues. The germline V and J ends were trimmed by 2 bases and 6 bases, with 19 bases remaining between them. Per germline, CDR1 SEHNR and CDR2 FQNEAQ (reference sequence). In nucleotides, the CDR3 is TGTGCCAGCAGCTTAAGGCGGCGGCAGTCCCCCAATGGCTACACCTTC. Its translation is CASSLRRRQSPNGYTF.

The CDR3 loop reads CASSLVRGGYGYTF. CDR3 sequence (DNA): TGTGCCAGCAGCTTAGTTCGGGGGGGCTATGGCTACACCTTC. The chain links TRBV7-8 to TRBJ1-2; D is possibly TRBD1 (5 bases). Per germline, CDR1 SGHVS and CDR2 FQNEAQ. This CDR3 is 14 amino acids long. V lost 1 base to trimming and J lost 4 bases, with 10 bases between them.

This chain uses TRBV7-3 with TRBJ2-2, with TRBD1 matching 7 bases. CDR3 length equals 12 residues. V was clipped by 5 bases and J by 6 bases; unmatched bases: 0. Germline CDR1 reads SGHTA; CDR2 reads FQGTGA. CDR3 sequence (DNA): TGTGCCAGCAGCCAGGGGGCCGGGGAGCTGTTTTTT. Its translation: CASSQGAGELFF.

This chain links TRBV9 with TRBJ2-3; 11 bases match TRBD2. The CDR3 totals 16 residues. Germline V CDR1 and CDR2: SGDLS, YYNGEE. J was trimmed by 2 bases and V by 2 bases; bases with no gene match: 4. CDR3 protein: CASSVRLAGSTDTQYF. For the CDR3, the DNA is TGTGCCAGCAGCGTCCGACTAGCGGGATCCACAGATACGCAGTATTTT.

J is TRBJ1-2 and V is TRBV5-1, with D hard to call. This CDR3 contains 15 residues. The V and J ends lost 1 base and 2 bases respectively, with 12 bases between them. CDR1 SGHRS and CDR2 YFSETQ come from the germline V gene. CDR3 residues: CASSLTERVNYGYTF. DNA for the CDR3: TGCGCCAGCAGCTTGACCGAGAGGGTGAACTATGGCTACACCTTC.

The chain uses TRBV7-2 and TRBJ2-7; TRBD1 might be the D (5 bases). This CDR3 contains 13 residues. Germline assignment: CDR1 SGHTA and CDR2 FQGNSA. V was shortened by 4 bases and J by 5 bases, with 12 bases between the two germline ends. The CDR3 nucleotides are TGTGCCAGCAGCTGGAGACAGCCGAACGAGCAGTACTTC. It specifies CASSWRQPNEQYF.

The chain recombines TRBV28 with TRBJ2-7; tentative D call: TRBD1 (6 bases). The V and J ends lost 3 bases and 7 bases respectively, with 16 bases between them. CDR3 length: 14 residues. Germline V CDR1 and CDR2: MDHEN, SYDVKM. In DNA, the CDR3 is TGTGCCAGCAGTTTTGGGTTAGGGGGTGGGGAGCAGTACTTC. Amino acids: CASSFGLGGGEQYF.

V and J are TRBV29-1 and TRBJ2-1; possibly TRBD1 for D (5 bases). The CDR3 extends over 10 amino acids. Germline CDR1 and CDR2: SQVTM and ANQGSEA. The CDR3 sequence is CSSRDNEQFF. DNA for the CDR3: TGCTCATCCAGGGACAATGAGCAGTTCTTC.

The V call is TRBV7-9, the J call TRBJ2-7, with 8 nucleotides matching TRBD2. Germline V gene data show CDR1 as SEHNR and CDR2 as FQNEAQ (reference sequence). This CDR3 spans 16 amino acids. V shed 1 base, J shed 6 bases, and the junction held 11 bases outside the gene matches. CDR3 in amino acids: CASSLVGGGQPGEQYF. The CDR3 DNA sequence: TGTGCCAGCAGCTTAGTGGGCGGGGGGCAACCCGGCGAGCAGTACTTC.